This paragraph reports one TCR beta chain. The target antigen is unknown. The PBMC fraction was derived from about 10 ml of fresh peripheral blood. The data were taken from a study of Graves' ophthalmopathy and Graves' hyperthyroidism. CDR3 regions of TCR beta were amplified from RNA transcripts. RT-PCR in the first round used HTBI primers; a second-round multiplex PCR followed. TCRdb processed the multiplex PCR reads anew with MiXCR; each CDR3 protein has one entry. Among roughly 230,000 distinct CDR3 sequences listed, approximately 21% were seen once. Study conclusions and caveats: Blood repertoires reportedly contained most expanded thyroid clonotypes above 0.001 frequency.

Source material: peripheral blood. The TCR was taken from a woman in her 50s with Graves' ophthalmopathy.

DNA of the CDR3: TGTGCCAGCAGCCATAGAGGGGGTGGAAACACCATATATTTT. It is translated as CASSHRGGGNTIYF. The V gene is TRBV3-1, the J gene TRBJ1-3; the D gene is possibly TRBD1 (6 bases). Germline V lookup: CDR1 LGHDT, CDR2 YNNKEL (reference sequence). The CDR3 is 14 amino acids. Trimming took off 3 bases at V and 3 bases at J, with 9 bases between the two ends.